This T cell receptor beta chain was retrieved from a study of blood T cell repertoires in COVID-19. Across the whole study: From the United States, Italy and Spain came samples of acute and convalescent COVID-19. PBMCs, B-cell-depleted T cells, or T cells provided the cDNA or gDNA that made up the material.

Trimming took 0 bases from V and 7 from J; bases not matched to a gene: 5. The CDR3 contains 15 residues. CDR1 and CDR2 (germline): SGDLS, YYNGEE. Original processing notes: Quantification of nucleated cells was approximated via reference gene primer amplification. Profiling relied on immunoSEQ multiplex PCR, and the TCRdb table lists in-frame clones only, not all of them. Clonal size and the V and J genes are those of that table, whereas D and trimming came from the DNA. The table shows about 200,000 clones, with roughly 84% occurring only once. The origin of this receptor is a woman older than 75 with acute or convalescent COVID-19. This sequence joins TRBV9 and TRBJ2-1; 9 bases agree with TRBD2. The sequencing input was peripheral blood. CDR3 loop: CASSVASGIGNEQFF. The CDR3 nucleotides are TGTGCCAGCAGCGTAGCTAGCGGGATAGGGAATGAGCAGTTCTTC.